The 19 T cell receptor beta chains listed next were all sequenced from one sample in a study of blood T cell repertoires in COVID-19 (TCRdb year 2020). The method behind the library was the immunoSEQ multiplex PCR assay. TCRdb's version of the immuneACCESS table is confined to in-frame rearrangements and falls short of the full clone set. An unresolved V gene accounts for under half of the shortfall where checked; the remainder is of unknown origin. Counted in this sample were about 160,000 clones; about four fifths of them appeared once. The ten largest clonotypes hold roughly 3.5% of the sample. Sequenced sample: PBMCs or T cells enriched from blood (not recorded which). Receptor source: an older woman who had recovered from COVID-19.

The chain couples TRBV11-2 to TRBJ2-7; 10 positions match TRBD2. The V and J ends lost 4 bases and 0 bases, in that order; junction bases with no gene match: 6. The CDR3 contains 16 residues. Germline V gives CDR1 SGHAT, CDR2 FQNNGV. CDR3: CASSSLAGGASYEQYF. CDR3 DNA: TGTGCCAGCAGCTCTTTAGCGGGGGGAGCCTCCTACGAGCAGTACTTC.

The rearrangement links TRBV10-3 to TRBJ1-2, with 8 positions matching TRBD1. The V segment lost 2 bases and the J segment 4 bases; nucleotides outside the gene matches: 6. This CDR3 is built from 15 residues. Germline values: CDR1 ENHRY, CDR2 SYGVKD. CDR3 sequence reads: CAISEATQGVYGYTF. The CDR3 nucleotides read TGTGCCATCAGTGAGGCCACACAGGGGGTCTATGGCTACACCTTC.

As DNA, the CDR3 is TGTGCCACCAGTGAATCGGGGGGAGGTGAAAAACTGTTTTTT. Residues: CATSESGGGEKLFF. The chain couples TRBV24-1 to TRBJ1-4; TRBD1 is a possible D gene (5 bases). Germline V lookup: CDR1 KGHDR, CDR2 SFDVKD. The V and J ends lost 4 bases and 7 bases respectively, with 12 bases between them. This CDR3 is 14 amino acids long.

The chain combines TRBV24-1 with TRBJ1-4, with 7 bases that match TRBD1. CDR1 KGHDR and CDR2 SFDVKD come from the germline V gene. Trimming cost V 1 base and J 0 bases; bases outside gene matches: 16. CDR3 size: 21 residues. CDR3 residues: CATSDFPNYFDRATTNEKLFF. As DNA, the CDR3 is TGTGCCACCAGTGATTTCCCGAACTATTTTGACAGGGCAACAACTAATGAAAAACTGTTTTTT.

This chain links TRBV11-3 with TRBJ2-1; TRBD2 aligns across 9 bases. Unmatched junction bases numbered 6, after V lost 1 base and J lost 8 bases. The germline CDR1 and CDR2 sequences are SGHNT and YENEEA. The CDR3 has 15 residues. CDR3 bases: TGTGCCAGCAGCTTAGGTCAGGGCGGGGGGGATGAGCAGTTCTTC. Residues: CASSLGQGGGDEQFF.

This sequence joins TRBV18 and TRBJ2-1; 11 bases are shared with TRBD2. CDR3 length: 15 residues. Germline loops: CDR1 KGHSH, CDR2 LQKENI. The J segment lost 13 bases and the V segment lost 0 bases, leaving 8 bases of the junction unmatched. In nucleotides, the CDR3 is TGTGCCAGCTCACCACCCACGATTAGCGGGGGGGCCCAGTTCTTC. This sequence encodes CASSPPTISGGAQFF.

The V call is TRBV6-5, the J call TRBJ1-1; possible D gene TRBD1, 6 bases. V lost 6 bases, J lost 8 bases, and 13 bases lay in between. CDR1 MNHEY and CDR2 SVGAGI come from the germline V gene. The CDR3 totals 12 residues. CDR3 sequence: CASSRGRPEAFF. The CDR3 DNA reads TGTGCCAGCAGCAGGGGTCGTCCAGAAGCTTTCTTT.

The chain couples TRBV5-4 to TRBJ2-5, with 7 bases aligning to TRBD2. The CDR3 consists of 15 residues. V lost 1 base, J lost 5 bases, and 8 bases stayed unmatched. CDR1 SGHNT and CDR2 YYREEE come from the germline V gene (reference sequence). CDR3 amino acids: CASSLSGGGHETQYF. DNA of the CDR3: TGTGCCAGCAGCTTGAGCGGCGGGGGTCATGAGACCCAGTACTTC.

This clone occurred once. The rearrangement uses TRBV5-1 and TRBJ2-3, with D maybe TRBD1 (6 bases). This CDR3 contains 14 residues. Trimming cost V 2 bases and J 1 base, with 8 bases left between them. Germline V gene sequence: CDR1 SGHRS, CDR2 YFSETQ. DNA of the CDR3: TGCGCCAGCAGCTTCGAGGGGGGCACAGATACGCAGTATTTT. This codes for CASSFEGGTDTQYF.

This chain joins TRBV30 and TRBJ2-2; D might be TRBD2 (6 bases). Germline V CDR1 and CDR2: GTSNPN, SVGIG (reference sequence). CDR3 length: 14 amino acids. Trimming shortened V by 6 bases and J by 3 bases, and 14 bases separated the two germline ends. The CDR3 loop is CACQGGWYTGELFF. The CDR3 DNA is TGTGCCTGCCAGGGAGGATGGTACACCGGGGAGCTGTTTTTT. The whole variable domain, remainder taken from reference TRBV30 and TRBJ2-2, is SQTIHQWPATLVQPVGSPLSLECTVEGTSNPNLYWYRQAAGRGLQLLFYSVGIGQISSEVPQNLSASRPQDRQFILSSKKLLLSDSGFYLCACQGGWYTGELFFGEGSRLTVL.

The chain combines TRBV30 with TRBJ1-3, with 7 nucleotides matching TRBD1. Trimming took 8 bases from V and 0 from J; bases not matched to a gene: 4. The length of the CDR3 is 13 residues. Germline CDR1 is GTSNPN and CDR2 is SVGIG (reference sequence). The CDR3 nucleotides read TGTGCCATGACAGGGATCTCTGGAAACACCATATATTTT. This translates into CAMTGISGNTIYF.

The CDR3 bases are TGTGCCAGCAGCTTCGGTACGGACAGCCGCCCTAACTATGGCTACACCTTC. This encodes CASSFGTDSRPNYGYTF. This chain connects TRBV5-6 to TRBJ1-2, with D possibly being TRBD1 (6 bases). This CDR3 has 17 amino acids. Per germline, CDR1 SGHDT and CDR2 YYEEEE. Between the trimmed V and J ends, which lost 2 bases and 0 bases, there was a span of 17 bases. The whole variable domain, filled in from reference TRBV5-6 and TRBJ1-2, reads DAGVTQSPTHLIKTRGQQVTLRCSPKSGHDTVSWYQQALGQGPQFIFQYYEEEERQRGNFPDRFSGHQFPNYSSELNVNALLLGDSALYLCASSFGTDSRPNYGYTFGSGTRLTVV.

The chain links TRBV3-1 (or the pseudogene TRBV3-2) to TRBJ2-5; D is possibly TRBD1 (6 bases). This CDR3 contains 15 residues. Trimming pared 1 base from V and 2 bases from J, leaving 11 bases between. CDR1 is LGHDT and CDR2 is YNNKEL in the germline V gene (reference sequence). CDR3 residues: CASSQVYRAQETQYF. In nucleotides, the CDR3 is TGTGCCAGCAGCCAAGTTTACAGGGCACAAGAGACCCAGTACTTC.

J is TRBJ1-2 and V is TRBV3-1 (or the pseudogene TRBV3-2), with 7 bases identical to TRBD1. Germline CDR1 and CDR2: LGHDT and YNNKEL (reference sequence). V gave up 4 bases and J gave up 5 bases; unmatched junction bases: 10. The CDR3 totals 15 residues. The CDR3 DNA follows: TGTGCCAGCAGCCTAAGGGGGCGACTCCCATATGGCTACACCTTC. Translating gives CASSLRGRLPYGYTF.

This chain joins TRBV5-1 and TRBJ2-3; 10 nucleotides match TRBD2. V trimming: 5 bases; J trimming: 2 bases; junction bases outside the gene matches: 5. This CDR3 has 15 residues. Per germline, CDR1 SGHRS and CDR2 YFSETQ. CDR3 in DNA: TGCGCCAGCAGTGAAGCGGGGGGGAACACAGATACGCAGTATTTT. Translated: CASSEAGGNTDTQYF.

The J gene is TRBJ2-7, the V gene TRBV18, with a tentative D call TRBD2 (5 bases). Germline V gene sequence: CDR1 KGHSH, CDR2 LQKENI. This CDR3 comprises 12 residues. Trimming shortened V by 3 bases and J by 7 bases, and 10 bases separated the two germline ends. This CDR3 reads CASSPLGEEQYF. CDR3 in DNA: TGTGCCAGCTCACCCCTCGGGGAGGAGCAGTACTTC. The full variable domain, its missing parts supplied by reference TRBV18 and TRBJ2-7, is NAGVMQNPRHLVRRRGQEARLRCSPMKGHSHVYWYRQLPEEGLKFMVYLQKENIIDESGMPKERFSAEFPKEGPSILRIQQVVRGDSAAYFCASSPLGEEQYFGPGTRLTVT.

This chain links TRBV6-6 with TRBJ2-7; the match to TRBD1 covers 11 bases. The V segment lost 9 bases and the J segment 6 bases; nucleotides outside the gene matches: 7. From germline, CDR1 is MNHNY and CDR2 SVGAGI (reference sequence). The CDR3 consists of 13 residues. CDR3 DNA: TGTGCCAGTCTCTCCGGACAGGGGGCCGAGCAGTACTTC. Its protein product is CASLSGQGAEQYF.

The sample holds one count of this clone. The CDR3 DNA follows: TGCGCCAGCAGCCAAGACGTAGGGGATTCCAATGAGCAGTTCTTC. Protein: CASSQDVGDSNEQFF. The genes are TRBV4-1 and TRBJ2-1; D may be TRBD1 (5 bases). Trimming removed 0 bases at V and 6 bases at J, with 12 bases between. The CDR3 runs to 15 residues. Germline CDR1 reads MGHRA; CDR2 reads YSYEKL.

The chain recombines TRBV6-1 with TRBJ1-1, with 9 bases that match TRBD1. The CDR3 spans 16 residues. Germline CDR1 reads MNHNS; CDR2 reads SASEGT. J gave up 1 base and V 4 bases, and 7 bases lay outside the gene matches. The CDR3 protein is CASSGRTGAPNTEAFF. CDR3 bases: TGTGCCAGCAGTGGACGGACAGGGGCCCCGAACACTGAAGCTTTCTTT.